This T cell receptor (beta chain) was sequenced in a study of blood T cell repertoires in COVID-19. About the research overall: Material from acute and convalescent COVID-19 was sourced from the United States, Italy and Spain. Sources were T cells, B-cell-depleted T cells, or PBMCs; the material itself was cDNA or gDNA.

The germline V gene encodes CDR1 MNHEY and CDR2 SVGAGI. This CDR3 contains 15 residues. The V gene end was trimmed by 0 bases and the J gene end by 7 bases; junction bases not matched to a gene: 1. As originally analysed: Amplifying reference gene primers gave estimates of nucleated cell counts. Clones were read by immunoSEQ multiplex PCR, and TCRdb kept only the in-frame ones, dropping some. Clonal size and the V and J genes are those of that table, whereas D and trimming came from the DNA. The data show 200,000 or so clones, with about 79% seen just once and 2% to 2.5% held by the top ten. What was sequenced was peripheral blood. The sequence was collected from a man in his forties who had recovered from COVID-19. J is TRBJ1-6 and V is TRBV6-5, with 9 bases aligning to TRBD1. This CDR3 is CASSYSGQGNSPLHF. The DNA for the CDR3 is TGTGCCAGCAGTTACTCAGGACAGGGGAATTCACCCCTCCACTTT.